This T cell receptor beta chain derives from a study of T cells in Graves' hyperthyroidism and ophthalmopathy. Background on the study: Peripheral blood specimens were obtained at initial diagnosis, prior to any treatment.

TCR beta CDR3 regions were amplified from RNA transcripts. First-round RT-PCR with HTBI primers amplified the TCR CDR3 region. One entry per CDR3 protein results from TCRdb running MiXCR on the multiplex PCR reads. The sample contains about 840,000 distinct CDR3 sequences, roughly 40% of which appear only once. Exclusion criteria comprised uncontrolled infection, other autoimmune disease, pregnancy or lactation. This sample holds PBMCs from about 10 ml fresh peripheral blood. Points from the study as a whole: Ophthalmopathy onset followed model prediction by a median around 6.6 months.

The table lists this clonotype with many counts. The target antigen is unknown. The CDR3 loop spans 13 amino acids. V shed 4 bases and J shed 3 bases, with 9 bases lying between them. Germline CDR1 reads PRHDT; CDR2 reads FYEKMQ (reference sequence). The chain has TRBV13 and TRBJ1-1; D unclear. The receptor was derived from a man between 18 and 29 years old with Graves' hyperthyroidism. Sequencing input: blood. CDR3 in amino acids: CASSSTWDTEAFF. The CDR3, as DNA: TGTGCCAGCAGCTCGACTTGGGACACTGAAGCTTTCTTT.